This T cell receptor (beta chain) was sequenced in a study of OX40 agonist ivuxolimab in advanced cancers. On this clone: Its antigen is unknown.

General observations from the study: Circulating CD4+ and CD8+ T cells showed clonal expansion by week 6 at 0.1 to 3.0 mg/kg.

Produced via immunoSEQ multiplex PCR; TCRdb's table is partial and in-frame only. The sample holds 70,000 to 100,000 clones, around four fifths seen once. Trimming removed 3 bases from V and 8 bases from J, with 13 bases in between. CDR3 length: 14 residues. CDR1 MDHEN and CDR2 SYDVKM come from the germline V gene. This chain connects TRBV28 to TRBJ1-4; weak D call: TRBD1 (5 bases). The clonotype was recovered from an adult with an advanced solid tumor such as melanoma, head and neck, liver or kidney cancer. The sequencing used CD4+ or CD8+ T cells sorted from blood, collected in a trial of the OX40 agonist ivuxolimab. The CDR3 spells CASSFVGGEEKLFF. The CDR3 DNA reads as TGTGCCAGCAGTTTTGTGGGGGGGGAAGAAAAACTGTTTTTT.